The 30 T cell receptor beta chains presented below share a single source sample, sequenced in a study of T-cell memory formation after mild COVID-19. TCRdb fed the 5' RACE reads into MiXCR, producing one record per CDR3 protein. The sample includes about 250,000 distinct CDR3 sequences, 16% of them seen just once. The sequenced sample was PBMCs or a T cell subset sorted from them (not recorded which). These TCRs come from a man younger than 35 who had mild COVID-19 (a few samples of this study predate the infection). Cell type and time point are not known.

This clonotype was picked up a small number of times. The chain joins TRBV12-3 or TRBV12-4 to TRBJ1-4, with D perhaps matching TRBD1 (5 bases). Trimming shortened V by 5 bases and J by 8 bases, and 18 bases separated the two germline ends. This CDR3 is 15 amino acids long. The CDR3, as DNA: TGTGCCAGCAGTGCAGGTCAGGGAGGTTGGGAAAAACTGTTTTTT. Amino acids: CASSAGQGGWEKLFF.

The chain couples TRBV6-2 or TRBV6-3 to TRBJ1-4; D unresolved. CDR3 size: 10 residues. The germline V gene has CDR1 MNHEY and CDR2 SVGEGT. V lost 6 bases, J lost 6 bases, and 2 bases lay in between. CDR3 coding DNA: TGTGCCAGCAGGGATGAAAAACTGTTTTTT. Translation gives CASRDEKLFF.

This chain joins TRBV20-1 and TRBJ1-5, with D possibly being TRBD1 (5 bases). This CDR3 contains 13 residues. Germline V CDR1 and CDR2: DFQATT, SNEGSKA (reference sequence). Trimming left V 3 bases short and J 7 bases short, with 13 bases between. DNA for the CDR3: TGCAGTGCTAGCATGGGGACTCACCAGCCCCAGCATTTT. This sequence encodes CSASMGTHQPQHF.

This clonotype has at least ten counts. This chain connects TRBV7-2 to TRBJ2-5; tentative D call: TRBD1 (6 bases). V gave up 0 bases and J gave up 4 bases, with 6 bases separating them. The germline CDR1 and CDR2 sequences are SGHTA and FQGNSA. CDR3 length: 13 residues. The DNA for the CDR3 is TGTGCCAGCAGCTTAGCCAGGGGAGAGACCCAGTACTTC. The encoded protein is CASSLARGETQYF.

This clonotype has only a few counts. V usage is TRBV5-5 and J usage is TRBJ2-1; D remains ambiguous. V lost 5 bases and J 9 bases, leaving 15 bases between the germline ends. The CDR3 covers 13 residues. Germline V gene lookup returns CDR1 SGHKS and CDR2 YYEKEE (reference sequence). CDR3 bases: TGTGCCAGCAGGCTAATAGAGTACGGTGAGCAGTTCTTC. It encodes CASRLIEYGEQFF.

This clonotype appeared a few times. The chain carries TRBV7-2 and TRBJ2-3; TRBD2 matches 10 bases. V shed 1 base, J shed 7 bases, and the junction held 5 bases outside the gene matches. The CDR3 has 15 residues. CDR1 is SGHTA, CDR2 FQGNSA, per germline. As DNA, the CDR3 is TGTGCCAGCAGCTTAGTACTAGCGGGGAGGAATACGCAGTATTTT. It encodes CASSLVLAGRNTQYF.

In regard to this clonotype: A clone one base away is much larger, so this may be a read error. The rearrangement joins TRBV7-2 to TRBJ1-5; D is unclear. Trimming shortened V by 3 bases and J by 0 bases, and 9 bases separated the two germline ends. CDR1 is SGHTA and CDR2 is FQGNSA in the germline V gene. The CDR3 covers 15 residues. The CDR3 DNA sequence: TGTGCCAGCAGCTTGCGGGGTTATAGCAATCAGCCCCAGCATTTT. Translation gives CASSLRGYSNQPQHF.

This chain uses TRBV11-1 with TRBJ2-7, with no clear D. Per the germline V gene, CDR1 is SGHAT and CDR2 is FQDESV (reference sequence). The CDR3 runs 14 residues. Trimming removed 0 bases at V and 1 base at J, with 7 bases between. CDR3 region: CASSLASRSYEQYV. CDR3 sequence (DNA): TGTGCCAGCAGCTTAGCTAGCAGGTCCTACGAGCAGTACGTC.

This clonotype was detected only a few times. CDR3 region: CATSGGTAIVTDTQYF. CDR3 nucleotides: TGTGCCACCAGTGGGGGGACAGCCATAGTCACAGATACGCAGTATTTT. The J gene is TRBJ2-3, the V gene TRBV24-1, with 7 bases fitting TRBD1. Germline values: CDR1 KGHDR, CDR2 SFDVKD. The junction had 9 bases not matched to a gene; V was cut back by 5 bases and J by 2 bases. This CDR3 is 16 amino acids long.

J is TRBJ2-3 and V is TRBV9, with 7 nucleotides matching TRBD1. V lost 3 bases to trimming and J lost 4 bases; unmatched junction nucleotides: 8. Germline lookup yields CDR1 SGDLS and CDR2 YYNGEE. The CDR3 runs to 15 residues. The CDR3 is CASSAVTGAPDTQYF. The CDR3, as DNA: TGTGCCAGCAGCGCCGTCACAGGGGCCCCAGATACGCAGTATTTT.

The V call is TRBV12-3 or TRBV12-4, the J call TRBJ2-1; tentative D call: TRBD1 (6 bases). CDR3 size: 12 residues. The germline V and J ends were trimmed by 5 bases and 9 bases, with 11 bases remaining between them. The CDR3 loop reads CASSNAGVEQFF. Here the CDR3 DNA reads TGTGCCAGCAGTAACGCAGGGGTTGAGCAGTTCTTC.

The J gene is TRBJ2-7, the V gene TRBV9; D not resolved. Germline V gene data show CDR1 as SGDLS and CDR2 as YYNGEE. V lost 4 bases, J lost 7 bases, and 15 bases lay in between. The CDR3 spans 13 residues. CDR3 in DNA: TGTGCCAGCAGCCAAGAACATCCCTGGGAGCAGTACGTC. It is translated as CASSQEHPWEQYV.

This chain connects TRBV20-1 to TRBJ2-2; D uncertain. V was cut by 6 bases and J by 11 bases, with 16 bases left in between. Looked up from germline, CDR1 is DFQATT and CDR2 is SNEGSKA (reference sequence). The CDR3 consists of 12 residues. In nucleotides, the CDR3 is TGCAGTGCCGAAGACGGACCTCTCGAGCTGTTTTTT. Translation gives CSAEDGPLELFF.

The CDR3 spells CASSYGNFNSPLHF. Written as DNA, the CDR3 is TGTGCCAGCAGTTACGGGAATTTTAATTCACCCCTCCACTTT. V is TRBV6-2 or TRBV6-3 and J is TRBJ1-6; D gene ambiguous. The germline CDR1 and CDR2 sequences are MNHEY and SVGEGT. This CDR3 is built from 14 residues. V was shortened by 2 bases and J by 6 bases, with 8 bases between the two germline ends.

This clonotype was observed many times. The chain is built from TRBV7-2 and TRBJ2-5; 10 bases agree with TRBD2. This CDR3 is built from 13 residues. Germline loops: CDR1 SGHTA, CDR2 FQGNSA. Trimming at V came to 11 bases and at J to 0 bases, leaving 3 bases not matched to a gene. CDR3 coding DNA: TGTGCCTCTAGCGGGGGCTACCAAGAGACCCAGTACTTC. This gives the protein CASSGGYQETQYF.

This clonotype was detected only a few times. The chain couples TRBV2 to TRBJ2-3; perhaps TRBD2 as D (6 bases). The CDR3 consists of 14 residues. The germline CDR1 and CDR2 sequences are SNHLY and FYNNEI. The V gene lost 6 bases and the J gene lost 6 bases, with 16 bases spanning the gap. The CDR3 reads CASSPSGRWDTQYF. DNA of the CDR3: TGTGCCAGCAGCCCGAGTGGGAGGTGGGATACGCAGTATTTT. The complete variable domain, with remaining parts taken from reference TRBV2 and TRBJ2-3, reads EPEVTQTPSHQVTQMGQEVILRCVPISNHLYFYWYRQILGQKVEFLVSFYNNEISEKSEIFDDQFSVERPDGSNFTLKIRSTKLEDSAMYFCASSPSGRWDTQYFGPGTRLTVL.

This clonotype was picked up a small number of times. The chain links TRBV5-1 to TRBJ2-1; possibly TRBD2 for D (6 bases). The V end was cut by 4 bases, the J end by 0 bases, with 11 bases between. The CDR3 runs 15 residues. From germline, CDR1 is SGHRS and CDR2 YFSETQ. CDR3 loop: CASSADGSSYNEQFF. The CDR3 coding sequence is TGCGCCAGCAGCGCGGACGGGAGCTCCTACAATGAGCAGTTCTTC.

This clonotype has more than one count but fewer than ten. CDR3 protein: CASQGTSGFTTQYF. The CDR3 coding sequence is TGTGCCAGCCAGGGGACTAGCGGGTTCACTACGCAGTATTTT. The chain links TRBV6-2 or TRBV6-3 to TRBJ2-3; 12 nucleotides align to TRBD2. V shed 8 bases, J shed 8 bases, and the junction held 8 bases outside the gene matches. Germline V gene lookup returns CDR1 MNHEY and CDR2 SVGEGT. The CDR3 sequence is 14 residues long.

This clonotype has more than one count but fewer than ten. This chain joins TRBV6-5 and TRBJ2-7; TRBD2 agrees at 12 bases. J lost 6 bases, V lost 0 bases, and 6 bases had no gene match. The CDR3 length is 16 residues. CDR1 and CDR2 from the germline V gene are MNHEY and SVGAGI. For the CDR3, the DNA is TGTGCCAGCAGTTACTCTACTAGCGGGGGGAACGGCGAGCAGTACTTC. It translates to CASSYSTSGGNGEQYF.

This clonotype was detected many times. This chain joins TRBV2 and TRBJ1-1; possibly TRBD1 for D (5 bases). The CDR3 has 12 residues. Trimming shortened V by 8 bases and J by 11 bases, and 18 bases separated the two germline ends. Per germline, CDR1 SNHLY and CDR2 FYNNEI. The CDR3 DNA reads TGTGCCAGCCTCCCTCCGGGACCCTTGGCTTTCTTT. It is translated as CASLPPGPLAFF.

The chain links TRBV7-2 to TRBJ1-2; tentative D call: TRBD1 (5 bases). V was shortened by 2 bases and J by 0 bases, with 13 bases between the two germline ends. The CDR3 has 16 residues. Germline CDR1 SGHTA, CDR2 FQGNSA. The CDR3 is CASSLSGGIANYGYTF. In DNA, the CDR3 is TGTGCCAGCAGCTTATCTGGGGGAATAGCTAACTATGGCTACACCTTC.

This clonotype was seen a handful of times. The gene calls are TRBV20-1 and TRBJ2-2, with 10 nucleotides matching TRBD1. Germline CDR1 DFQATT, CDR2 SNEGSKA (reference sequence). The CDR3 is 15 residues long. The junction had 7 bases not matched to a gene; V was cut back by 3 bases and J by 6 bases. CDR3: CSASLRTGGPGELFF. Here the CDR3 DNA reads TGCAGTGCTAGTTTGCGGACAGGGGGTCCCGGGGAGCTGTTTTTT.

Only a few counts were recorded for this clonotype. The chain links TRBV7-2 to TRBJ2-7, with D perhaps matching TRBD2 (6 bases). V gave up 4 bases and J gave up 4 bases, with 11 bases separating them. The CDR3 is 13 amino acids. Germline CDR1 and CDR2: SGHTA and FQGNSA. CDR3 bases: TGTGCCAGCAGCTCGGGGGTCCGGTACGAGCAGTACGTC. This codes for CASSSGVRYEQYV.

This clonotype was observed once. A much more abundant neighbour one base away suggests this may be a read error. The chain links TRBV12-3 or TRBV12-4 to TRBJ2-7, with 10 nucleotides matching TRBD1. With 10 bases clipped from V and 3 bases from J, the junction kept 12 bases outside the gene matches. CDR3 length equals 15 residues. CDR3 in DNA: TGTGCCAACAGACGGGACAGGGGTATCCGCTACGAGCAGTACTTC. It encodes CANRRDRGIRYEQYF.

The chain joins TRBV9 to TRBJ2-5; D is ambiguous. The CDR3 extends over 12 amino acids. The germline CDR1 and CDR2 sequences are SGDLS and YYNGEE. V lost 7 bases and J lost 3, with 10 bases in between. As DNA, the CDR3 is TGTGCCAGCGCAGCTAAAGAAGAGACCCAGTACTTC. Protein sequence: CASAAKEETQYF.

The rearrangement joins TRBV29-1 to TRBJ2-3; 7 nucleotides align to TRBD2. The CDR3 totals 13 residues. Germline CDR1 and CDR2: SQVTM and ANQGSEA. Losses at the gene ends were 8 bases for V and 6 bases for J; bases not matched to a gene: 11. The CDR3 spells CSSSGGGVDTQYF. CDR3 in DNA: TGCAGCTCTTCGGGGGGAGGAGTGGATACGCAGTATTTT.

The V and J genes are TRBV6-5 and TRBJ2-2; 8 bases are a match to TRBD1. The CDR3 contains 13 residues. Per the germline V gene, CDR1 is MNHEY and CDR2 is SVGAGI. Trimming cost V 7 bases and J 7 bases; bases outside gene matches: 5. The CDR3 nucleotides read TGTGCCAGCACAGGGGGCGCGATCGGGGAGCTGTTTTTT. It translates to CASTGGAIGELFF.

This clonotype showed up just a few times. The rearrangement links TRBV4-1 to TRBJ2-7; D perhaps matches TRBD1 (5 bases). This CDR3 contains 13 residues. V was trimmed by 4 bases and J by 6 bases, leaving 13 bases between them. Germline V gene data show CDR1 as MGHRA and CDR2 as YSYEKL. CDR3 residues: CASSPRPQGEQYF. The DNA of the CDR3 is TGCGCCAGCAGCCCCCGCCCCCAGGGCGAGCAGTACTTC.

This clonotype was observed at least ten times. This sequence joins TRBV7-3 and TRBJ2-3, with TRBD2 matching 9 bases. This CDR3 has 18 amino acids. V was clipped by 5 bases and J by 2 bases; unmatched bases: 14. Germline CDR1 SGHTA, CDR2 FQGTGA. CDR3 DNA sequence: TGTGCCAGCAGCAATACTCGTAGCGGGGGCCTACTCACAGATACGCAGTATTTT. It codes for CASSNTRSGGLLTDTQYF.

This clonotype was recorded a few times. This chain links TRBV7-9 with TRBJ2-3, with no clear D. V lost 4 bases and J lost 1, with 12 bases in between. The germline V gene has CDR1 SEHNR and CDR2 FQNEAQ (reference sequence). The CDR3 extends over 15 amino acids. The CDR3 reads CASSSSGPRTDTQYF. The DNA for the CDR3 is TGTGCCAGCAGCTCATCCGGGCCCCGCACAGATACGCAGTATTTT.